The clone carrying this T cell receptor (beta chain) appeared a few times. Its specificity is not known. Germline V lookup: CDR1 LNHDA, CDR2 SQIVND (reference sequence). The CDR3 is made up of 17 amino acids. With 5 bases removed from V and 3 bases from J, the gap between germline ends came to 23 bases. The time point is: week 47, end of study. One vaccine dose held 300 ug of mutant IDH1 20-mer peptide and came with topical imiquimod. This table comes from immunoSEQ multiplex PCR, and its TCRdb copy is limited to in-frame clones, with some not included. The sample comprises some 62,000 clones, roughly four fifths of which are singletons, and 3.5% to 4.5% rests with the top ten. These data originate in a study of a mutant IDH1 vaccine in newly diagnosed glioma. Looking at the study overall: Those enrolled had earlier been treated with radiotherapy, temozolomide, or both, mostly both.

General study results and limits: The occurrence of vaccine-induced immune responses was seen in 93.3% of patients. Pseudoprogression appears to have had no connection to changes in top peripheral T cell clonotypes.

This chain uses TRBV19 with TRBJ2-7; tentatively, D is TRBD1 (6 bases). The receptor was derived from a man aged 25-45 years with glioma. The starting material was PBMCs, obtained from a glioma patient whose treatment included an IDH1 peptide vaccine. The CDR3 reads CASSPTHLRTVNYEQYF. For the CDR3, the DNA is TGTGCCAGTAGTCCGACCCACCTTCGGACAGTTAACTACGAGCAGTACTTC.